This TCR beta chain was identified during a study of cytomegalovirus exposure and HLA in healthy donors. PCR used 60 Vbeta primers and 13 Jbeta primers. Assay used: immunoSEQ multiplex PCR; TCRdb lists only in-frame clones, some missing. The sample comprises around 100,000 clones, around 70% of which are singletons, and approximately 9% rests with the top ten. This clone has a single count. Participants comprised healthy donors of bone marrow. This receptor was taken from a man aged 30 to 45 in good health and CMV-seropositive. The sequenced sample consisted of PBMCs.

CDR3 in DNA: TGTGCCAGCAGTGACAGGGGGCGAACTAATGAAAAACTGTTTTTT. This gives the protein CASSDRGRTNEKLFF. The rearrangement uses TRBV6-4 and TRBJ1-4; 7 bases agree with TRBD1. Trimming removed 2 bases from V and 1 base from J; junction bases left unmatched: 1. This CDR3 contains 15 residues. Germline lookup yields CDR1 MRHNA and CDR2 SNTAGT.